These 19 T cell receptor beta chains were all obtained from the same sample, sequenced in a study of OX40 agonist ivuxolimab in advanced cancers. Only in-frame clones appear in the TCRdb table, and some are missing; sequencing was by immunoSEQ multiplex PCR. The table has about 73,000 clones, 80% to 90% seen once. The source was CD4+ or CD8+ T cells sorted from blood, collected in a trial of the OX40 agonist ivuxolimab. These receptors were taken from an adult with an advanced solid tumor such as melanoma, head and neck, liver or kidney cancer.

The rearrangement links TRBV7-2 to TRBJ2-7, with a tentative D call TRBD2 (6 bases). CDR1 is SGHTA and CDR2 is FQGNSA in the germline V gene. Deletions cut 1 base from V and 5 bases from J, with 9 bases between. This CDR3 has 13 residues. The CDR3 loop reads CASSLGWGDEQYF. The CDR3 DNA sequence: TGTGCCAGCAGCTTAGGTTGGGGGGACGAGCAGTACTTC.

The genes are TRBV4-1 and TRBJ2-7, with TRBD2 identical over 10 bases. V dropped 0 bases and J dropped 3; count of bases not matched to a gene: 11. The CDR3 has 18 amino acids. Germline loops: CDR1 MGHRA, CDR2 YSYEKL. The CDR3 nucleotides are TGCGCCAGCAGCCAAGAGGAGGCGTCTAGCGGGAGAGGCTACGAGCAGTACTTC. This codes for CASSQEEASSGRGYEQYF.

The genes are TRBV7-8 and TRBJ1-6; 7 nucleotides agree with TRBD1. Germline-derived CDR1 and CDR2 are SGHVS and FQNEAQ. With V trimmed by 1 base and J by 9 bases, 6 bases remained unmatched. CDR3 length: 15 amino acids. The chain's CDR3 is CASSLVTGAGSPLHF. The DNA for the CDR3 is TGTGCCAGCAGCTTAGTAACAGGGGCCGGTTCACCCCTCCACTTT.

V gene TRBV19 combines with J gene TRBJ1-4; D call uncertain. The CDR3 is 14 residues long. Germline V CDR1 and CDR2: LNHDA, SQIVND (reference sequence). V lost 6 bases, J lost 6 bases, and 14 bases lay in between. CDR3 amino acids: CASRSTPRDEKLFF. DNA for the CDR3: TGTGCCAGTAGATCGACCCCGCGGGATGAAAAACTGTTTTTT.

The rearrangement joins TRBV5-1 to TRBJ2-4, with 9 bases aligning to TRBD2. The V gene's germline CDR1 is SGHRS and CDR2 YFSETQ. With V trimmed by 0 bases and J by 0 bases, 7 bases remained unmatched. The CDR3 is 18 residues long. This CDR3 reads CASSLDGLASKAKNIQYF. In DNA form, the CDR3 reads TGCGCCAGCAGCTTGGACGGACTAGCGAGCAAAGCCAAAAACATTCAGTACTTC.

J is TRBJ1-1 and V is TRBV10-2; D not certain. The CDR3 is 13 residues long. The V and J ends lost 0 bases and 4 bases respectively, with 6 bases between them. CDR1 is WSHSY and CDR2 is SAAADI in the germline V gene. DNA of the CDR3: TGCGCCAGCAGTGAGTCCCGGCGCACTGAAGCTTTCTTT. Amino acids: CASSESRRTEAFF.

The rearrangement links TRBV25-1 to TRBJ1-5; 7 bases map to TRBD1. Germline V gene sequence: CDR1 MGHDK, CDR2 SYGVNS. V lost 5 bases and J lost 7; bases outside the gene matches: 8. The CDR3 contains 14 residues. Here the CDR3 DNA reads TGTGCCAGCAGTCTGACAGGGTTTGGGCAGCCCCAGCATTTT. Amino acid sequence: CASSLTGFGQPQHF.

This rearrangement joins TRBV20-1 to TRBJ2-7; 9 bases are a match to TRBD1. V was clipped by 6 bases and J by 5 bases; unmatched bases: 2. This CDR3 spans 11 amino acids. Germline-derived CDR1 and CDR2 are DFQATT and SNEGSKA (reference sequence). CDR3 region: CSAQGANEQYF. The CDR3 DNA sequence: TGCAGTGCACAGGGGGCAAACGAGCAGTACTTC.

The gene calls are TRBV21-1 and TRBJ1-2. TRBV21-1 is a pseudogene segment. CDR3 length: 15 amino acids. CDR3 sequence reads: CASSKAHRGASGYTF. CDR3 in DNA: TGTGCCAGCAGCAAAGCGCATCGGGGGGCGAGCGGCTACACCTTC.

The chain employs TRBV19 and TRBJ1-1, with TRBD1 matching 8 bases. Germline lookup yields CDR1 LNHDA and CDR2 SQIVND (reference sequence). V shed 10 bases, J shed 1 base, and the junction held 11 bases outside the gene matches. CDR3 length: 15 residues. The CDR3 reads CATFSRDRRNTEAFF. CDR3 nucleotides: TGTGCCACCTTCTCCCGGGACAGGAGGAACACTGAAGCTTTCTTT.

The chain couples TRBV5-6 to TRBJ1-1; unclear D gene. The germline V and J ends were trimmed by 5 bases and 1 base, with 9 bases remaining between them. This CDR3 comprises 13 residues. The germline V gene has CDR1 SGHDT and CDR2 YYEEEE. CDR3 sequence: CASSFTANTEAFF. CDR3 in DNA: TGTGCCAGCAGTTTTACTGCGAACACTGAAGCTTTCTTT.

DNA for the CDR3: TGCAGCGGACAACTCCCCTCGGGGAACACTGAAGCTTTCTTT. This codes for CSGQLPSGNTEAFF. The chain recombines TRBV29-1 with TRBJ1-1; D gene ambiguous. Germline V gene sequence: CDR1 SQVTM, CDR2 ANQGSEA. Trimming took off 7 bases at V and 1 base at J, with 16 bases between the two ends. CDR3 length: 14 amino acids.

Here the CDR3 reads CAIRDSGINTQYF. The CDR3 DNA reads TGTGCCATCCGGGATAGCGGGATAAATACGCAGTATTTT. The chain links TRBV2 to TRBJ2-3, with 8 bases identical to TRBD2. Germline assignment: CDR1 SNHLY and CDR2 FYNNEI. J gave up 7 bases and V 10 bases, and 10 bases lay outside the gene matches. The CDR3 sequence is 13 residues long. Full variable domain (rest looked up from reference TRBV2 and TRBJ2-3): EPEVTQTPSHQVTQMGQEVILRCVPISNHLYFYWYRQILGQKVEFLVSFYNNEISEKSEIFDDQFSVERPDGSNFTLKIRSTKLEDSAMYFCAIRDSGINTQYFGPGTRLTVL.

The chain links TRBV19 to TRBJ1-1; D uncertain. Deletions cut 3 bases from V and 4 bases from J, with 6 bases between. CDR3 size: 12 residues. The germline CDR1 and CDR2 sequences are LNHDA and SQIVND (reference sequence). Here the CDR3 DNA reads TGTGCCAGTAGTATTAGGTCCACTGAAGCTTTCTTT. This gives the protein CASSIRSTEAFF. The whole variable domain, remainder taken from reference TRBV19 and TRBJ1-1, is DGGITQSPKYLFRKEGQNVTLSCEQNLNHDAMYWYRQDPGQGLRLIYYSQIVNDFQKGDIAEGYSVSREKKESFPLTVTSAQKNPTAFYLCASSIRSTEAFFGQGTRLTVV.

CDR3 nucleotide sequence: TGTGCCAGCAGTTCTACCCTTCGGGGGGGGGAAGCTTTCTTT. This encodes CASSSTLRGGEAFF. The chain is built from TRBV27 and TRBJ1-1; maybe TRBD1 (5 bases). V gave up 4 bases and J gave up 8 bases, with 17 bases separating them. The CDR3 spans 14 residues. Germline CDR1 is MNHEY and CDR2 is SMNVEV (reference sequence).

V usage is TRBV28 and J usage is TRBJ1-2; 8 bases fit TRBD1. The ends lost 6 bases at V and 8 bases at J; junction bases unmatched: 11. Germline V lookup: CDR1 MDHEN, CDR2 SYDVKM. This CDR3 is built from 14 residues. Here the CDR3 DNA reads TGTGCCAGCAGGCTAAGGACAGGGTTTAGGGGCTACACCTTC. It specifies CASRLRTGFRGYTF.

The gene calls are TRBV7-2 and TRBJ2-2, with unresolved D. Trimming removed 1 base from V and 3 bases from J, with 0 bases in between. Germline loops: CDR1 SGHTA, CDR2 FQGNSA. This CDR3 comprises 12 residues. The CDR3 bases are TGTGCCAGCAGCTTAGACACCGGGGAGCTGTTTTTT. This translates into CASSLDTGELFF.

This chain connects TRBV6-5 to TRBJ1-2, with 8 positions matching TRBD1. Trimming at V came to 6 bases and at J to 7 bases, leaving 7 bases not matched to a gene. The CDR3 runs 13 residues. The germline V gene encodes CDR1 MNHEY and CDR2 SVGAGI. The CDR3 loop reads CASRRQGFSGYTF. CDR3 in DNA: TGTGCCAGCAGGCGACAGGGGTTTAGTGGCTACACCTTC.

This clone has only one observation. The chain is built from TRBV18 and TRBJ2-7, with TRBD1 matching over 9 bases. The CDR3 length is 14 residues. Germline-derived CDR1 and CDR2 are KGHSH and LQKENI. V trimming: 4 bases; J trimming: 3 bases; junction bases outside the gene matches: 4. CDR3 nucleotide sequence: TGTGCCAGCTCACACTCGGGACAGGGCTACGAGCAGTACTTC. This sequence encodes CASSHSGQGYEQYF.